This T cell receptor beta chain was profiled in a study of blood T cells in healthy people across ages. On this clonotype itself: A junction boundary mismatches the germline segment, possibly from a read error.

Primers used in a second PCR of roughly 6 to 12 cycles were a sample-barcoded 5' primer and a J-beta primer mix. TCRdb analysed the 5' RACE reads with MiXCR anew, one entry per CDR3 protein. The data contain 1.5 million to 2 million distinct CDR3 sequences, about 50% of them singletons. This CDR3 contains 12 residues. The clonotype originates from a woman aged 35 to 49 in good health. The chain couples TRBV12-3 or TRBV12-4 to TRBJ2-7; D gene unclear. Sequencing was done on a sample of blood. The chain's CDR3 is CAGSFRTYEQYF. The CDR3 DNA is TGTGCCGGCAGTTTCAGAACTTACGAGCAGTACTTC.